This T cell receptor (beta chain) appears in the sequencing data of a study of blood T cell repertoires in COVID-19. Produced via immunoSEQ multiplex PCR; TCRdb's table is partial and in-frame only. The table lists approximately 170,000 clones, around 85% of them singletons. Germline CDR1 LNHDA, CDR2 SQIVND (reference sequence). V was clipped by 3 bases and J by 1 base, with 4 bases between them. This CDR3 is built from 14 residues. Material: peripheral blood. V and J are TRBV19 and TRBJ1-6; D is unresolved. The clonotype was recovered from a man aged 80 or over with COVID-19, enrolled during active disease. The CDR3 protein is CASSMESYNSPLHF. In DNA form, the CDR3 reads TGTGCCAGTAGTATGGAGTCCTATAATTCACCCCTCCACTTT.